These 7 T cell receptor beta chains originate from one sample sequenced in a study of CD8+CD57+ T cells in acquired aplastic anemia. All patients picked for sequencing had shown, by flow cytometry, an expansion of CD8+CD57+ cells. The use of genomic DNA as template underpinned the TCR beta VDJ and CDR3 profiling. TCRdb reprocessed the reads via MiXCR and lists one record per CDR3 protein. This table has about 160,000 distinct CDR3 sequences, around 50% appearing once. Sequenced: sorted CD4+, CD8+, or CD8+CD57+ T cells (not recorded which) from PBMCs. These receptor sequences come from a human donor with aplastic anemia.

The J gene is TRBJ2-7, the V gene TRBV7-2; the D gene is possibly TRBD1 (6 bases). Trimming stripped 3 bases from V and 3 bases from J, with 9 bases between. CDR1 and CDR2 from the germline V gene are SGHTA and FQGNSA. CDR3 length equals 13 residues. CDR3 in DNA: TGTGCCAGCAGCTTCGGACAGATCTACGAGCAGTACTTC. It codes for CASSFGQIYEQYF.

This clonotype was counted ten times or more. The rearrangement uses TRBV27 and TRBJ2-3; tentatively, D is TRBD1 or TRBD2 (5 bases each). Germline V gene sequence: CDR1 MNHEY, CDR2 SMNVEV (reference sequence). Trimming took off 7 bases at V and 1 base at J, with 18 bases between the two ends. The CDR3 runs to 16 residues. The CDR3 loop is CASTSARGVGTDTQYF. The CDR3, as DNA: TGTGCCAGCACCTCCGCGAGGGGAGTGGGCACAGATACGCAGTATTTT.

The chain couples TRBV20-1 to TRBJ2-7, with a weak D call TRBD2 (5 bases). Between the trimmed V and J ends, which lost 6 bases and 0 bases, there was a span of 12 bases. Germline V gene data show CDR1 as DFQATT and CDR2 as SNEGSKA (reference sequence). This CDR3 has 13 residues. For the CDR3, the DNA is TGCAGTGCCATTACGGGATCCTCCTACGAGCAGTACTTC. Translating it yields CSAITGSSYEQYF.

This clonotype appeared a few times. The chain has TRBV2 and TRBJ2-5; no definite D call. The V gene's germline CDR1 is SNHLY and CDR2 FYNNEI. The CDR3 runs to 15 residues. The V and J ends lost 2 bases and 5 bases respectively, with 15 bases between them. Here the CDR3 DNA reads TGTGCCAGCAGTGAATTTGGCAGAGGCCTGGAGACCCAGTACTTC. It yields the protein CASSEFGRGLETQYF.

In regard to this clonotype: Just one base apart from a much larger clone, this may be a read error. The V call is TRBV4-2, the J call TRBJ2-1; D tentatively fits TRBD1 or TRBD2 (7 bases each). This CDR3 spans 15 amino acids. CDR1 and CDR2 from the germline V gene are LGHNA and YNFKEQ. The DNA for the CDR3 is TGTGCCAGCAGCCAAGAGCGGGAGACAGGGTATGAGCAGTCCTTC. Translating it yields CASSQERETGYEQSF.

This clonotype was seen just once. One end of the junction fails to match germline, which may point to a read error. The rearrangement links TRBV24-1 to TRBJ2-3; 10 nucleotides match TRBD2. The CDR3 is 14 amino acids. Germline assignment: CDR1 KGHDR and CDR2 SFDVKD. The DNA for the CDR3 is TGTGTCACCGAAGCGGGAGGGACCACAGATACGCAGTATTTT. This translates into CVTEAGGTTDTQYF.

This chain uses TRBV7-3 with TRBJ1-3; TRBD1 matches 7 bases. Germline CDR1 reads SGHTA; CDR2 reads FQGTGA. J lost 2 bases, V lost 5 bases, and 12 bases had no gene match. The CDR3 sequence is 17 residues long. The CDR3 DNA is TGTGCCAGCAGCCGAAGGACAGGTAGTAATCCTGGAAACACCATATATTTT. Protein: CASSRRTGSNPGNTIYF.